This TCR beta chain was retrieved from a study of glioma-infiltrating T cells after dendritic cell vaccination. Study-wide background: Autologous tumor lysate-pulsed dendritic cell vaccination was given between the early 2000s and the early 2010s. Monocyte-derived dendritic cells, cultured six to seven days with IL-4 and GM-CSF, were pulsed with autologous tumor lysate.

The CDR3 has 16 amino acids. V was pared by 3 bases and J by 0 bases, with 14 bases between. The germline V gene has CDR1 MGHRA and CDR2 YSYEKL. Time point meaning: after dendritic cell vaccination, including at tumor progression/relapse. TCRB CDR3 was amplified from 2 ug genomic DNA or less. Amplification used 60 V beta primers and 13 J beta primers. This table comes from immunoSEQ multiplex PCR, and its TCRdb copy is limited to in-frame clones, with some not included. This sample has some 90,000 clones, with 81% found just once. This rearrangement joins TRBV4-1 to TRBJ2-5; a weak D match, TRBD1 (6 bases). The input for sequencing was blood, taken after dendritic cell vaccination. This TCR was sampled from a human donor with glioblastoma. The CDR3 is CASSHEPGTNQETQYF. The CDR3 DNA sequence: TGCGCCAGCAGCCATGAACCCGGGACAAACCAAGAGACCCAGTACTTC.